The rows below give T cell receptor beta chains drawn from one sample of a study of blood T cells in healthy people across ages. Each CDR3 protein gets one entry after TCRdb re-called the 5' RACE reads with MiXCR. The table lists approximately 850,000 distinct CDR3 sequences, about 62% of them singletons, with around 22% in the top ten. The sequencing input was blood. All receptors derive from a man aged 25-40 years in good health. CDR3s include the opening cysteine and the closing phenylalanine or tryptophan. D genes are given only for firm matches. Not every row has a clone size; where given, it reads once, few, many or a size class.

V	size	D	J	CDR3	DNA
TRBV14	few	-	TRBJ2-3	CASSQSQEDTQYF	TGTGCCAGCAGCCAAAGCCAAGAAGATACGCAGTATTTT
TRBV7-2	-	-	TRBJ2-3	CASSLVDRSTDTQYF	TGTGCCAGCAGCTTAGTCGACAGATCCACAGATACGCAGTATTTT
TRBV29-1	-	-	TRBJ1-1	CSVEAELQGRAFF	TGCAGCGTTGAAGCCGAGTTACAGGGCCGGGCTTTCTTT
TRBV15	-	-	TRBJ2-5	CATSREASRGAGETQYF	TGTGCCACCAGCAGAGAAGCTAGCAGGGGGGCAGGAGAGACCCAGTACTTC
TRBV20-1	-	-	TRBJ1-5	CSAADSYQPQHF	TGCAGTGCTGCGGACAGCTATCAGCCCCAGCATTTT
TRBV7-2	-	-	TRBJ2-7	CASSKNREWGYEQYF	TGTGCCAGCAGCAAAAACAGGGAATGGGGCTACGAGCAGTACTTC
TRBV29-1	-	-	TRBJ2-5	CSVEDRTGWKETQYF	TGCAGCGTTGAAGATCGTACAGGGTGGAAAGAGACCCAGTACTTC
TRBV7-2	few	-	TRBJ1-2	CASSLPERRDGGSGYTF	TGTGCCAGCAGCTTACCCGAGCGCCGAGACGGTGGAAGTGGCTACACCTTC
TRBV15	-	-	TRBJ2-7	CATSATTGRHYEQYF	TGTGCCACCAGCGCTACAACTGGACGACACTACGAGCAGTACTTC
TRBV7-2	-	-	TRBJ2-3	CASSFISTDTQYF	TGTGCCAGCAGCTTTATTAGCACAGATACGCAGTATTTT
TRBV10-1	-	TRBD1	TRBJ2-7	CASSVSRTGGHEQYF	TGCGCCAGCAGTGTCTCGCGGACAGGGGGCCACGAGCAGTACTTC
TRBV7-9	few	TRBD1	TRBJ2-7	CASSPIQGYEQYF	TGTGCCAGCAGCCCGATACAGGGGTACGAGCAGTACTTC
TRBV20-1	-	-	TRBJ1-4	CSARVVGGTNEKLFF	TGCAGTGCTAGAGTCGTGGGTGGGACTAATGAAAAACTGTTTTTT
TRBV20-1	few	-	TRBJ2-5	CSARDLQGGGETQYF	TGCAGTGCTAGAGATTTGCAGGGTGGTGGAGAGACCCAGTACTTC
TRBV5-6	-	TRBD2	TRBJ2-1	CASSSTSDEQFF	TGTGCCAGCAGCTCCACTAGCGATGAGCAGTTCTTC
TRBV7-6	-	-	TRBJ2-1	CASSLGGRASDEQFF	TGTGCCAGCAGCTTAGGGGGACGGGCTTCCGATGAGCAGTTCTTC
TRBV20-1	-	-	TRBJ2-7	CSAPLLGKVYEQYF	TGCAGTGCTCCCCTGCTGGGGAAGGTCTACGAGCAGTACTTC
TRBV29-1	-	-	TRBJ2-1	CSGERLGEQFF	TGCAGCGGCGAACGACTTGGTGAGCAGTTCTTC
TRBV28	-	-	TRBJ2-5	CASRFAGYEETQYF	TGTGCCAGCAGATTCGCCGGCTATGAGGAGACCCAGTACTTC
TRBV11-2	-	-	TRBJ1-4	CASSLAGYNEKLFF	TGTGCCAGCAGCTTAGCAGGGTATAATGAAAAACTGTTTTTT
TRBV27	-	-	TRBJ2-1	CATRHVTGNEQFF	TGTGCCACCCGACATGTTACGGGCAATGAGCAGTTCTTC
TRBV4-3	-	-	TRBJ1-2	CASSQEGPGSINYGYTF	TGCGCCAGCAGCCAAGAGGGACCGGGCTCAATTAACTATGGCTACACCTTC
TRBV12-3/TRBV12-4	few	TRBD1	TRBJ1-4	CASSSGQGNEKLFF	TGTGCCAGCAGTTCCGGACAGGGTAATGAAAAACTGTTTTTT
TRBV15	-	TRBD1	TRBJ2-7	CATSRDGQGFHEQYF	TGTGCCACCAGCAGGGACGGACAGGGTTTCCACGAGCAGTACTTC
TRBV11-2	-	TRBD2	TRBJ2-5	CASSLDHLTSDSSTEETQYF	TGTGCCAGCAGCTTAGATCACCTGACTAGCGACTCCTCGACGGAAGAGACCCAGTACTTC
TRBV29-1	-	TRBD2	TRBJ2-1	CSVQTSGGTSGETQFF	TGCAGCGTTCAAACTAGCGGGGGGACGTCCGGGGAGACCCAGTTCTTC
TRBV20-1	-	-	TRBJ2-4	CSATLKSRFVQYF	TGCAGTGCAACCCTGAAGTCGAGATTCGTTCAGTACTTC